The text below deals with one TCR beta chain. TCRdb's copy holds only in-frame clones and misses some; the assay was immunoSEQ multiplex PCR. This table holds over 150,000 clones, more than 75% found once. CDR1 and CDR2 from the germline V gene are SGHNT and YYREEE (reference sequence). V was clipped by 0 bases and J by 7 bases, with 11 bases between them. The length of the CDR3 is 15 residues. The data were obtained in a study of blood T cell repertoires in COVID-19. The receptor comes from a man in his late teens or twenties with acute or convalescent COVID-19. The sequenced sample was peripheral blood. V usage is TRBV5-4 and J usage is TRBJ1-6; a possible D gene is TRBD1 (6 bases). CDR3 region: CASSLETGTNSPLHF. As DNA, the CDR3 is TGTGCCAGCAGCTTGGAAACAGGGACGAATTCACCCCTCCACTTT.